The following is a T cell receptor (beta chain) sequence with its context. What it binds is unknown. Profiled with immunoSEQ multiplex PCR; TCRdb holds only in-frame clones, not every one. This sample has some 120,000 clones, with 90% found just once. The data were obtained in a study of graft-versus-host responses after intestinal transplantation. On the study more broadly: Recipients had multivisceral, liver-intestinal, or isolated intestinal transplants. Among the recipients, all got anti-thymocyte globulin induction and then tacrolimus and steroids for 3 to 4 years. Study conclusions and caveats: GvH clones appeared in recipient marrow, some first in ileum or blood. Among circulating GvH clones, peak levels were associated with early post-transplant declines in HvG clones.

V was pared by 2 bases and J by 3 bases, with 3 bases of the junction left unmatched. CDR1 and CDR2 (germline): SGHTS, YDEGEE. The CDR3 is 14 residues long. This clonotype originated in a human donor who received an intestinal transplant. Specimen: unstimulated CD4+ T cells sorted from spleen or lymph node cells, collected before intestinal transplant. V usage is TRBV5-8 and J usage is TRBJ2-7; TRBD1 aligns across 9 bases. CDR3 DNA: TGTGCCAGCAGCTTTCGGACAGGGGACTACGAGCAGTACTTC. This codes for CASSFRTGDYEQYF.